This TCR beta chain emerged from a study of T cell responses to AZD1222 COVID-19 vaccine. Per the germline V gene, CDR1 is SNHLY and CDR2 is FYNNEI. After removal of 7 bases from V and 4 bases from J, the junction contained 6 bases not matched to a gene. The CDR3 totals 13 residues. Libraries were prepared by immunoSEQ multiplex PCR; TCRdb keeps only in-frame clonotypes and omits some of them. The profile shows tens of thousands of clones, about nine tenths of them singletons. This rearrangement joins TRBV2 to TRBJ1-1; 7 nucleotides line up with TRBD1. The TCR sequence derives from an adult in good health. Material: peripheral blood, obtained on day 0 of AZD1222 vaccination. CDR3 amino acids: CASIHRDSTEAFF. CDR3 nucleotide sequence: TGTGCCAGCATCCACCGGGACAGCACTGAAGCTTTCTTT.